This entry lists 17 T cell receptor beta chains sequenced from one sample in a study of blood T cell repertoires in COVID-19 (dated by TCRdb to about 2020). Library method: the immunoSEQ multiplex PCR assay. This is the immuneACCESS table as TCRdb keeps it, with only in-frame sequences that have V and J called. A part of the clones is gone; compared with another copy, unresolved V genes explain less than half, and the rest is unexplained. The sample records some 70,000 clones, roughly 80% of which are singletons. 6.6% of the sample goes to the ten largest clones. Sequences were obtained from peripheral blood. These receptors came from a man aged 55-75 years with acute or convalescent COVID-19.

This chain connects TRBV18 to TRBJ2-3; 9 bases agree with TRBD2. V lost 1 base and J lost 0; bases outside the gene matches: 2. This CDR3 has 16 residues. CDR1 and CDR2 from the germline V gene are KGHSH and LQKENI. The DNA of the CDR3 is TGTGCCAGCTCACCACTGAGCGGGGGGAGCACAGATACGCAGTATTTT. Protein: CASSPLSGGSTDTQYF.

CDR3 sequence: CAISAQGPLYEQYF. The CDR3 coding sequence is TGTGCCATCAGTGCACAGGGCCCCCTCTACGAGCAGTACTTC. The V call is TRBV10-3, the J call TRBJ2-7; D might be TRBD1 (6 bases). The CDR3 spans 14 residues. Trimming removed 4 bases from V and 3 bases from J, with 13 bases in between. CDR1 is ENHRY, CDR2 SYGVKD, per germline.

Note on this clone: The junction departs from germline at one end; a sequencing error may be responsible. The chain has TRBV5-6 and TRBJ1-2; 8 bases map to TRBD1. The CDR3 consists of 14 residues. Germline V gene data show CDR1 as SGHDT and CDR2 as YYEEEE. DNA for the CDR3: TGTGCCAGCAGGTTGGGACAGGCCGACTATGGCTACACCTTC. Encoded protein: CASRLGQADYGYTF.

The chain couples TRBV29-1 to TRBJ1-1; D may be TRBD1 (5 bases). Germline-derived CDR1 and CDR2 are SQVTM and ANQGSEA. The V end was cut by 4 bases, the J end by 2 bases, with 11 bases between. The CDR3 loop spans 13 amino acids. The CDR3 DNA reads TGCAGCGTTGGTAGAGGGACTAACACTGAAGCTTTCTTT. Its protein product is CSVGRGTNTEAFF.

The rearrangement uses TRBV19 and TRBJ2-5; a possible D gene is TRBD2 (6 bases). The germline CDR1 and CDR2 sequences are LNHDA and SQIVND (reference sequence). The CDR3 extends over 14 amino acids. Trimming took off 3 bases at V and 2 bases at J, with 10 bases between the two ends. The CDR3 DNA reads TGTGCCAGTAGTATCCTGGGGGGTCAAGAGACCCAGTACTTC. Translation gives CASSILGGQETQYF.

The V and J genes are TRBV6-6 and TRBJ1-4; D unresolved. The CDR3 sequence is 13 residues long. The germline V gene encodes CDR1 MNHNY and CDR2 SVGAGI (reference sequence). V lost 6 bases, J lost 7 bases, and 12 bases lay in between. DNA for the CDR3: TGTGCCAGCAGGTTAACAGCTGGTGAAAAACTGTTTTTT. Translating gives CASRLTAGEKLFF.

The chain has TRBV19 and TRBJ1-1; no clear D gene. CDR1 LNHDA and CDR2 SQIVND come from the germline V gene (reference sequence). V lost 6 bases and J 0 bases, leaving 17 bases between the germline ends. The CDR3 contains 16 residues. The CDR3 DNA reads TGTGCCAGTAGCTCTCTCAGGCGGACTTTGAACACTGAAGCTTTCTTT. As protein: CASSSLRRTLNTEAFF.

This chain joins TRBV4-3 and TRBJ1-1; TRBD1 is a possible D gene (6 bases). V dropped 0 bases and J dropped 11 bases, with 16 bases sitting between them. Per germline, CDR1 LGHNA and CDR2 YSLEER. The CDR3 runs to 14 residues. CDR3: CASSQDYGGREAFF. The CDR3 bases are TGCGCCAGCAGCCAAGATTACGGGGGGCGCGAGGCTTTCTTT.

This sequence joins TRBV2 and TRBJ1-4; 8 bases match TRBD1. The CDR3 has 15 residues. Germline CDR1 SNHLY, CDR2 FYNNEI. The J segment lost 6 bases and the V segment lost 6 bases, leaving 9 bases of the junction unmatched. CDR3 loop: CASRGQGAKDEKLFF. The CDR3 DNA follows: TGTGCCAGCAGGGGGCAGGGGGCCAAGGATGAAAAACTGTTTTTT.

The rearrangement links TRBV6-5 to TRBJ1-5; 7 positions agree with TRBD1. The CDR3 has 15 amino acids. Germline CDR1 MNHEY, CDR2 SVGAGI. Trimming removed 7 bases from V and 2 bases from J; junction bases left unmatched: 8. The CDR3 loop reads CASTVTGLGNQPQHF. For the CDR3, the DNA is TGTGCCAGCACCGTGACAGGGTTGGGCAATCAGCCCCAGCATTTT.

The chain combines TRBV4-1 with TRBJ1-2, with 7 bases matching TRBD1. There are 15 residues in the CDR3. The germline V gene has CDR1 MGHRA and CDR2 YSYEKL. The V and J ends lost 0 bases and 8 bases, in that order; junction bases with no gene match: 9. For the CDR3, the DNA is TGCGCCAGCAGCCAAGATCGTCACAGGGGATTCGGCTACACCTTC. Translating gives CASSQDRHRGFGYTF.

This clone was counted between two and nine times. The CDR3 protein is CASSPAGGPDTQYF. DNA of the CDR3: TGTGCCAGCAGTCCTGCGGGGGGGCCGGATACGCAGTATTTT. V usage is TRBV6-1 and J usage is TRBJ2-3, with 9 bases aligning to TRBD2. Per the germline V gene, CDR1 is MNHNS and CDR2 is SASEGT. With 5 bases clipped from V and 6 bases from J, the junction kept 6 bases outside the gene matches. The CDR3 is made up of 14 amino acids.

The chain carries TRBV5-5 and TRBJ2-1; D unresolved. The germline gives CDR1 SGHKS, CDR2 YYEKEE (reference sequence). The length of the CDR3 is 13 residues. Trimming left V 1 base short and J 2 bases short, with 4 bases between. The CDR3 sequence is CASSLTTYNEQFF. As DNA, the CDR3 is TGTGCCAGCAGCTTGACAACCTACAATGAGCAGTTCTTC.

The V and J genes are TRBV5-4 and TRBJ1-4, with TRBD1 matching 9 bases. CDR3 length equals 16 residues. Germline CDR1 reads SGHNT; CDR2 reads YYREEE (reference sequence). Trimming took 1 base from V and 4 from J; bases not matched to a gene: 5. The CDR3 DNA sequence: TGTGCCAGCAGCTTGTATATGGACAGGGGTAATGAAAAACTGTTTTTT. This encodes CASSLYMDRGNEKLFF.

The J gene is TRBJ2-3, the V gene TRBV7-9; 10 bases map to TRBD2. The trim removed 6 bases at V and 5 bases at J, leaving 8 bases unmatched. The CDR3 is made up of 15 amino acids. Looked up from germline, CDR1 is SEHNR and CDR2 is FQNEAQ (reference sequence). The CDR3 is CASSKAGGPGDTQYF. CDR3 nucleotides: TGTGCCAGCAGTAAAGCGGGGGGGCCAGGAGATACGCAGTATTTT.

The V call is TRBV7-8, the J call TRBJ2-1; TRBD2 matches 7 bases. The CDR3 loop spans 12 amino acids. With V trimmed by 5 bases and J by 9 bases, 4 bases remained unmatched. Germline lookup yields CDR1 SGHVS and CDR2 FQNEAQ. Here the CDR3 DNA reads TGTGCCAGCAGCCGACTAGCAGGTGAGCAGTTCTTC. This codes for CASSRLAGEQFF. Variable domain in full (rest from reference TRBV7-8 and TRBJ2-1): GAGVSQSPRYKVAKRGQDVALRCDPISGHVSLFWYQQALGQGPEFLTYFQNEAQLDKSGLPSDRFFAERPEGSVSTLKIQRTQQEDSAVYLCASSRLAGEQFFGPGTRLTVL.

This chain uses TRBV5-1 with TRBJ2-7, with 9 nucleotides matching TRBD1. CDR3 length: 15 residues. Per germline, CDR1 SGHRS and CDR2 YFSETQ. The J segment lost 5 bases and the V segment lost 0 bases, leaving 6 bases of the junction unmatched. The CDR3 region is CASSLVGDRVDEQYF. CDR3 DNA: TGCGCCAGCAGCTTGGTTGGGGACAGGGTGGACGAGCAGTACTTC.